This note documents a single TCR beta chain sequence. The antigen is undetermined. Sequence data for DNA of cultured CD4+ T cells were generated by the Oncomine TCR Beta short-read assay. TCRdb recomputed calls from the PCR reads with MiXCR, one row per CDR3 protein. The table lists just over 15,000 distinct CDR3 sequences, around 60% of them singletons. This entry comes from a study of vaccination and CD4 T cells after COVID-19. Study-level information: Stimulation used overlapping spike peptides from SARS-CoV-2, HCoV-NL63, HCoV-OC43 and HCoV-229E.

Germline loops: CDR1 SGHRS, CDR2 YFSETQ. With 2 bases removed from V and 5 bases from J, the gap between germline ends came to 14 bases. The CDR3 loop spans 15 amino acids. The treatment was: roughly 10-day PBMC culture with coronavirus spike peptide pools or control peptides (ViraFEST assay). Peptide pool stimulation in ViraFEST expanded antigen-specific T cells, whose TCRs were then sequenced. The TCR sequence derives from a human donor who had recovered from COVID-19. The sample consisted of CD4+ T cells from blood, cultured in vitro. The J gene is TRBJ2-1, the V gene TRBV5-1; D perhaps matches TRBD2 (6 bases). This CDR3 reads CASSFGGGGNNEQFF. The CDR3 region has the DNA TGCGCCAGCAGCTTCGGGGGAGGAGGTAACAATGAGCAGTTCTTC.